This T cell receptor (beta chain) was sequenced for a study of blood T cell repertoires in COVID-19 (dated by TCRdb to the early 2020s). For the wider study: The collaborator samples originated in the United States, Italy and Spain and spanned the acute and convalescent phases of COVID-19. The material from the prospective study consisted of cDNA or gDNA derived from T cells, B-cell-depleted T cells, or PBMCs. The dataset comprised deeply sampled blood TCRbeta repertoires from subjects exposed to, actively infected with, or recovered from COVID-19. The repertoires were released in a freely available public database intended as a resource for research on the immune response to SARS-CoV-2. Samples came from the ongoing ImmuneRACE study (first 160 participants) plus 1,254 subjects from 6 global collaborators. A de-identified subject ID, COVID-19 status, age in years and sex were almost always included in the sample metadata. HLA class I and class II types, where available, came from metadata supplied by the sample provider rather than from assay-based typing. Summary of the overall study and its limitations: How much clinical and demographic metadata was included differed by source and by participant, and the metadata was provided uncurated.

Points on this clone: Its antigen is still unknown. Base qualities are not provided; no much larger clone lies one nucleotide away.

Whole blood was collected in K2EDTA tubes by collaborating institutions according to the institutions' own protocols. For TCRbeta analysis, collaborator samples were shipped as frozen whole blood, as isolated PBMCs, or as DNA extracted from either sample type. The immunoSEQ Assay, a bias-controlled multiplex PCR, was used to amplify TCRbeta CDR3 regions from genomic DNA. For the original study's pipeline: Nucleated cell counts per sample were estimated from amplification of reference gene primers within the assay. To quantify the absolute abundance of each unique TCRbeta CDR3 rearrangement, sequence reads were collapsed and filtered. For each sample, productive Simpson clonality was calculated as the square root of Simpson's diversity index over productive rearrangements. This immuneACCESS table, as held by TCRdb, lists in-frame sequences with V and J called but not all clones. Of the missing ones, under half trace to an unresolved V gene in checked studies; the others have no known cause. V and J calls and clone size come straight from that table; D and trimming were deduced from the DNA. The sample records about 180,000 clones, around 83% of which are singletons. The ten largest account for over 1.5% of the sample.

This TCR was recovered from a human donor in a cohort sampled during active COVID-19. Sample: peripheral blood.

In nucleotide form, the sequence is TGTGCCAGCAGTTTACAGTTTAACACTGAAGCTTTCTTT. Its protein is CASSLQFNTEAFF. The chain uses TRBV28 and TRBJ1-1; a confident D gene designation cannot be given. Taken from the germline V gene, the CDR1 and CDR2 loops are MDHEN and SYDVKM. V is cut by 2 bases and J by 2 bases, and the space between the germline ends is 6 bases. The CDR3 has 13 amino acids, counting the end cysteine and phenylalanine. The only DNA kept is the CDR3, 39 bases in frame from the first base. The CDR3, completed at both ends by the reference TRBV28 and TRBJ1-1 genes, gives the full variable domain DVKVTQSSRYLVKRTGEKVFLECVQDMDHENMFWYRQDPGLGLRLIYFSYDVKMKEKGDIPEGYSVSREKKERFSLILESASTNQTSMYLCASSLQFNTEAFFGQGTRLTVV.